Following are 25 T cell receptor beta chains from one sample sequenced in a study of tumor-infiltrating lymphocytes in primary liver carcinoma. Production of TCR beta cDNA used 500 ng total RNA together with a constant-region primer. Three rounds of nested multiplex PCR with slightly modified ARM-PCR produced TCR beta libraries. TRBV1-TRBV30 forward primers and a C-beta reverse primer were used in the first two PCR rounds, which each ran for about 10 cycles. Using its own MiXCR run on the multiplex PCR reads, TCRdb lists one record per CDR3 protein. The sample yields just over 300,000 distinct CDR3 sequences, 50% to 75% seen once. They got blood RNA out of unsorted whole blood and also pulled out germline DNA. The sequencing input was peripheral blood. Receptors originate from a woman aged 25 to 39 with primary liver carcinoma and hepatitis B virus infection.

This clonotype has a handful of counts. The chain combines TRBV7-8 with TRBJ2-5; TRBD2 is a possible D gene (6 bases). Trimming stripped 6 bases from V and 4 bases from J, with 18 bases between. Per the germline V gene, CDR1 is SGHVS and CDR2 is FQNEAQ. The CDR3 totals 15 residues. The CDR3 DNA sequence: TGTGCCAGCAGGGAGGGACTTCTCGGGGTAGAGACCCAGTACTTC. Translation gives CASREGLLGVETQYF.

CDR3 sequence: CASSVNQGWGTDTQYF. CDR3 nucleotides: TGTGCCAGCAGTGTGAACCAGGGGTGGGGCACAGATACGCAGTATTTT. This rearrangement joins TRBV12-3 or TRBV12-4 to TRBJ2-3; D might be TRBD1 (6 bases). The V gene lost 5 bases and the J gene lost 1 base, with 16 bases spanning the gap. The CDR3 is 16 residues long.

Details on this clonotype: At one boundary the junction diverges from the germline segment, which might be a read error. This chain uses TRBV6-1 with TRBJ1-3; no clear D. CDR1 MNHNS and CDR2 SASEGT come from the germline V gene. This CDR3 spans 15 amino acids. As DNA, the CDR3 is TGTGCCAGCTGTGAAAAGCCCTCCTCTGGAAACACCATATATTTT. This gives the protein CASCEKPSSGNTIYF.

Comment on this clonotype: This may come from a read error, since a much larger clone is one base off. The gene calls are TRBV12-3 or TRBV12-4 and TRBJ2-5, with D perhaps being TRBD1 or TRBD2 (5 bases each). This CDR3 has 13 residues. CDR3 sequence (DNA): TGTACCAGCAGTTTATGGGGGCAAGAGACCCAGTACTTC. This gives the protein CTSSLWGQETQYF.

This rearrangement joins TRBV7-8 to TRBJ2-7; TRBD2 matches 11 bases. The V gene end was trimmed by 1 base and the J gene end by 7 bases; junction bases not matched to a gene: 12. The CDR3 is made up of 17 amino acids. Germline V gives CDR1 SGHVS, CDR2 FQNEAQ. The CDR3 protein is CASSLVVFVAGGLEQYF. In DNA, the CDR3 is TGTGCCAGCAGCTTAGTTGTGTTTGTAGCGGGAGGGTTGGAGCAGTACTTC.

V and J are TRBV4-1 and TRBJ2-1; 7 nucleotides match TRBD2. The germline gives CDR1 MGHRA, CDR2 YSYEKL. The CDR3 has 17 amino acids. The ends lost 4 bases at V and 4 bases at J; junction bases unmatched: 13. The CDR3 protein is CASSRGVLARVYNEQFF. CDR3 DNA: TGCGCCAGCAGCCGGGGGGTACTAGCGAGAGTTTACAATGAGCAGTTCTTC.

The V and J genes are TRBV28 and TRBJ1-2, with D possibly TRBD1 on 5 matching bases. Between the trimmed V and J ends, which lost 8 bases and 0 bases, there was a span of 10 bases. The CDR3 is 13 residues long. Germline V lookup: CDR1 MDHEN, CDR2 SYDVKM. In nucleotides, the CDR3 is TGTGCCAGCCGGGACGCAGCTAACTATGGCTACACCTTC. Protein: CASRDAANYGYTF.

This chain connects TRBV11-3 to TRBJ1-6; 7 bases map to TRBD1. The germline V gene has CDR1 SGHNT and CDR2 YENEEA. CDR3 length: 14 amino acids. The CDR3 nucleotides read TGTACAAGCAGCTTAAGGCAGGGGGATTCACCCCTCCACTTT. Its translation: CTSSLRQGDSPLHF.

Points on this clonotype: A read error may account for a junction end that differs from germline. This chain connects TRBV30 to TRBJ2-3; either TRBD1 or TRBD2 may supply D (6 bases each). Germline CDR1 reads GTSNPN; CDR2 reads SVGIG (reference sequence). This CDR3 region has 14 residues. The chain's CDR3 is CARVGTWDSDTQYF. In DNA form, the CDR3 reads TGTGCCCGGGTGGGGACATGGGACTCAGATACCCAGTATTTT.

The chain has TRBV11-2 and TRBJ2-5; 8 bases align to TRBD1. Trimming removed 5 bases from V and 4 bases from J; junction bases left unmatched: 15. Germline V lookup: CDR1 SGHAT, CDR2 FQNNGV. This CDR3 is built from 17 residues. DNA of the CDR3: TGTGCCAGCAGCCCTCCATCAATGACAGGGGTAGGAGAGACCCAGTACTTC. Residues: CASSPPSMTGVGETQYF. Complete variable domain (other parts from reference TRBV11-2 and TRBJ2-5): EAGVAQSPRYKIIEKRQSVAFWCNPISGHATLYWYQQILGQGPKLLIQFQNNGVVDDSQLPKDRFSAERLKGVDSTLKIQPAKLEDSAVYLCASSPPSMTGVGETQYFGPGTRLLVL.

This clonotype was seen at least ten times. The genes are TRBV4-1 and TRBJ2-1; 8 bases align to TRBD2. Germline values: CDR1 MGHRA, CDR2 YSYEKL. CDR3 size: 15 residues. Trimming took 0 bases from V and 8 from J; bases not matched to a gene: 6. The CDR3 loop is CASSQEPGGPDEQFF. The CDR3 nucleotides are TGCGCCAGCAGCCAAGAGCCGGGAGGGCCCGATGAGCAGTTCTTC.

In regard to this clonotype: Since no conserved phenylalanine or tryptophan closes the CDR3, a read error is the likely cause. The V and J genes are TRBV4-2 and TRBJ1-1; 8 nucleotides align to TRBD1. The CDR3 length is 16 residues. Germline-derived CDR1 and CDR2 are LGHNA and YNFKEQ. As DNA, the CDR3 is TGTGCCAGCAGCCGGACAGGGAGGGGAATGAACACTGGAGCTTTCTCT. It specifies CASSRTGRGMNTGAFS.

This clonotype came up once. This chain connects TRBV28 to TRBJ1-2; TRBD1 matches 9 bases. V lost 5 bases, J lost 4 bases, and 5 bases stayed unmatched. The CDR3 is 14 residues long. The germline V gene has CDR1 MDHEN and CDR2 SYDVKM. For the CDR3, the DNA is TGTGCCAGCAGTCTGAGGGGACAGGGCTATGGCTACACCTTC. Translating it yields CASSLRGQGYGYTF.

Concerning this clonotype itself: One end of the junction fails to match germline, which may point to a read error. V is TRBV12-3 or TRBV12-4 and J is TRBJ1-5; D call uncertain. This CDR3 spans 13 amino acids. In nucleotides, the CDR3 is TGTGCCAGCAGTCGGGGTTCCAATCAGCCCCAGGATTTT. Amino acid sequence: CASSRGSNQPQDF.

The V and J genes are TRBV7-8 and TRBJ2-5, with a tentative D call TRBD2 (6 bases). The germline gives CDR1 SGHVS, CDR2 FQNEAQ. The CDR3 is made up of 14 amino acids. Trimming removed 2 bases at V and 7 bases at J, with 14 bases between. The CDR3 coding sequence is TGTGCCAGCAGCTTAATCGGCGGGACCGGGACCCAGTACTTC. Amino acids: CASSLIGGTGTQYF.

As concerns this clonotype: At one of its ends the junction is not consistent with the germline gene, which may arise from a read error. V is TRBV11-3 and J is TRBJ2-1; 12 nucleotides align to TRBD2. This CDR3 spans 17 amino acids. Germline assignment: CDR1 SGHNT and CDR2 YENEEA. The CDR3 bases are TGTGCCAGCAGCTTAGGCCTACTAGCGGGAGGATACAATGAGGAGTACTTC. This sequence encodes CASSLGLLAGGYNEEYF.

Concerning this clonotype: A read error may account for a junction end that differs from germline. The chain joins TRBV5-1 to TRBJ2-2; TRBD2 is a possible D gene (5 bases). The CDR3 runs to 16 residues. Germline V CDR1 and CDR2: SGHRS, YFSETQ. CDR3 DNA: TGCGCCAGTAGCTTTAAGCGGACGGCAAACACCGGGGAGCTGTTTTTT. Its translation: CASSFKRTANTGELFF.

This clonotype was recorded at least ten times. The V gene is TRBV6-5, the J gene TRBJ2-1; 11 bases are shared with TRBD2. CDR3 length: 15 amino acids. Germline values: CDR1 MNHEY, CDR2 SVGAGI. The junction had 3 bases not matched to a gene; V was cut back by 5 bases and J by 3 bases. CDR3 bases: TGTGCCAGCAGTGAAACTAGCGGGAGCTACAATGAGCAGTTCTTC. The encoded protein is CASSETSGSYNEQFF.

This clonotype was seen at least ten times. The chain links TRBV6-1 to TRBJ2-5; D ambiguous. The V gene's germline CDR1 is MNHNS and CDR2 SASEGT. V was clipped by 0 bases and J by 4 bases, with 12 bases between them. CDR3 size: 15 residues. DNA of the CDR3: TGTGCCAGCAGTGAAGCGAGAAGGCGGATAGAGACCCAGTACTTC. Encoded protein: CASSEARRRIETQYF.

The chain employs TRBV11-3 and TRBJ2-1; D may be TRBD1 (5 bases). The CDR3 totals 13 residues. In germline, CDR1 is SGHNT, CDR2 YENEEA. Trimming took off 10 bases at V and 4 bases at J, with 14 bases between the two ends. The CDR3 loop reads CAIRALPYNEQFF. The CDR3 DNA sequence: TGTGCCATCAGGGCCCTGCCTTACAATGAGCAGTTCTTC.

V gene TRBV7-9 combines with J gene TRBJ2-5; tentatively, D is TRBD1 (6 bases). Trimming took off 5 bases at V and 4 bases at J, with 14 bases between the two ends. This CDR3 has 14 residues. Germline CDR1 reads SEHNR; CDR2 reads FQNEAQ (reference sequence). In nucleotides, the CDR3 is TGTGCCAGCAGCCCCCTTGAGGACAGAGAGACCCAGTACTTC. Translated: CASSPLEDRETQYF. Based on the CDR3 plus reference TRBV7-9 and TRBJ2-5, the full variable domain is DTGVSQNPRHKITKRGQNVTFRCDPISEHNRLYWYRQTLGQGPEFLTYFQNEAQLEKSRLLSDRFSAERPKGSFSTLEIQRTEQGDSAMYLCASSPLEDRETQYFGPGTRLLVL.

V gene TRBV30 combines with J gene TRBJ2-1; TRBD2 agrees at 11 bases. This CDR3 contains 21 residues. CDR1 is GTSNPN, CDR2 SVGIG, per germline (reference sequence). The V gene end was trimmed by 1 base and the J gene end by 1 base; junction bases not matched to a gene: 18. CDR3 in amino acids: CAWSGGVPELAGAGSYNEQFF. DNA for the CDR3: TGTGCCTGGAGTGGGGGGGTTCCGGAACTAGCGGGAGCGGGGTCCTACAATGAGCAGTTCTTC.

This clonotype has more than one count but fewer than ten. This chain links TRBV12-5 with TRBJ1-1, with 8 positions matching TRBD1. Germline values: CDR1 LGHNT, CDR2 FRNRAP. V trimming: 7 bases; J trimming: 8 bases; junction bases outside the gene matches: 3. The CDR3 has 11 residues. The DNA for the CDR3 is TGTGCTAGTGCCCGGGACAGGGAAGCTTTCTTT. It yields the protein CASARDREAFF.

This chain links TRBV6-5 with TRBJ2-5, with D possibly being TRBD1 or TRBD2 (5 bases each). The CDR3 extends over 14 amino acids. V was clipped by 4 bases and J by 5 bases, with 14 bases between them. Germline V lookup: CDR1 MNHEY, CDR2 SVGAGI. This CDR3 reads CASSSGTSGETQYF. In DNA, the CDR3 is TGTGCCAGCAGTTCCGGGACCTCCGGCGAGACCCAGTACTTC.

This clonotype was seen only once. The V gene is TRBV6-5, the J gene TRBJ1-2; maybe TRBD1 (5 bases). Germline V lookup: CDR1 MNHEY, CDR2 SVGAGI. The CDR3 spans 14 residues. The V gene lost 7 bases and the J gene lost 4 bases, with 16 bases spanning the gap. In nucleotides, the CDR3 is TGTGCCAGCAAGCGAGAGCCGGGGGTCTATGGCTACACCTTC. It yields the protein CASKREPGVYGYTF.